Listed below are T cell receptor beta chains from one sample, sequenced in a study of cytomegalovirus exposure and HLA in healthy donors. Sequenced by immunoSEQ multiplex PCR; TCRdb stores in-frame clones only, minus some. The sample comprises 90,000 to 150,000 clones, 65% to 85% of which are singletons, and under 0.3% rests with the top ten. Sequenced material: PBMCs. Receptors originate from a man aged 45-65 years in good health and CMV-seronegative. Both conserved end residues are part of each CDR3. Each record gives: CDR3 protein, CDR3 DNA, D gene, J gene, V gene, clone size. D genes are given only for firm matches. Not all rows give a size; the values are once, few, many and, for expanded clones, a class.

CDR3 protein: CASSPDRGQNNEQFF
CDR3 DNA: TGTGCCAGCAGCCCCGACAGGGGGCAAAATAATGAGCAGTTCTTC
D gene: TRBD1
J gene: TRBJ2-1
V gene: TRBV11-3
clone size: -

CDR3 protein: CAWRDRDEQYF
CDR3 DNA: TGTGCCTGGAGGGACAGGGACGAGCAGTACTTC
D gene: TRBD1
J gene: TRBJ2-7
V gene: TRBV30
clone size: -

CDR3 protein: CASSQDRLAGGPEKQFF
CDR3 DNA: TGCGCCAGCAGCCAAGATCGTCTAGCGGGAGGGCCAGAGAAGCAGTTCTTC
D gene: TRBD2
J gene: TRBJ2-1
V gene: TRBV4-3
clone size: -

CDR3 protein: CASSVGGAGGLGSTRNEQFF
CDR3 DNA: TGTGCCAGCAGCGTAGGAGGAGCGGGAGGGCTGGGCAGTACCCGCAATGAGCAGTTCTTC
D gene: TRBD2
J gene: TRBJ2-1
V gene: TRBV9
clone size: -

CDR3 protein: CASSSGHDNEQFF
CDR3 DNA: TGTGCCAGCAGCTCAGGACACGACAATGAGCAGTTCTTC
D gene: -
J gene: TRBJ2-1
V gene: TRBV7-3
clone size: -

CDR3 protein: CASSEARGDTQYF
CDR3 DNA: TGTGCCAGCAGTGAAGCGCGGGGGGATACGCAGTATTTT
D gene: TRBD2
J gene: TRBJ2-3
V gene: TRBV6-1
clone size: few

CDR3 protein: CASSLTGGPYEQYF
CDR3 DNA: TGCGCCAGCAGCTTAACAGGGGGCCCCTACGAGCAGTACTTC
D gene: TRBD1
J gene: TRBJ2-7
V gene: TRBV5-1
clone size: -

CDR3 protein: CASSSRLAEETQYF
CDR3 DNA: TGTGCCAGCAGCTCAAGACTAGCGGAAGAGACCCAGTACTTC
D gene: TRBD2
J gene: TRBJ2-5
V gene: TRBV9
clone size: -

CDR3 protein: CAWSVRQGTGNTIYF
CDR3 DNA: TGTGCCTGGAGTGTACGACAGGGGACTGGAAACACCATATATTTT
D gene: TRBD1
J gene: TRBJ1-3
V gene: TRBV30
clone size: -

CDR3 protein: CASSRGVGTQYF
CDR3 DNA: TGTGCCAGCAGCCGCGGGGTGGGTACGCAGTATTTT
D gene: -
J gene: TRBJ2-3
V gene: TRBV7-9
clone size: -

CDR3 protein: CASSGLYEGTSEKLFF
CDR3 DNA: TGTGCCAGCAGCGGCTTGTATGAGGGGACTAGTGAAAAACTGTTTTTT
D gene: -
J gene: TRBJ1-4
V gene: TRBV5-6
clone size: -

CDR3 protein: CASRGRGGGLNTEAFF
CDR3 DNA: TGCGCCAGCAGGGGCAGAGGGGGGGGCTTGAACACTGAAGCTTTCTTT
D gene: -
J gene: TRBJ1-1
V gene: TRBV5-1
clone size: -

CDR3 protein: CASSQDGGQATNEKLFF
CDR3 DNA: TGTGCCAGCAGCCAAGACGGGGGGCAGGCAACTAATGAAAAACTGTTTTTT
D gene: -
J gene: TRBJ1-4
V gene: TRBV4-2
clone size: -

CDR3 protein: CASSLDLPTDEQFF
CDR3 DNA: TGTGCCAGCAGCTTAGATCTACCCACCGATGAGCAGTTCTTC
D gene: -
J gene: TRBJ2-1
V gene: TRBV11-2
clone size: few

CDR3 protein: CASSLAGGTSEQFF
CDR3 DNA: TGTGCCAGCAGCTTAGCGGGAGGGACTAGTGAGCAGTTCTTC
D gene: TRBD2
J gene: TRBJ2-1
V gene: TRBV5-4
clone size: few

CDR3 protein: CASRTGPDYEQYF
CDR3 DNA: TGTGCCAGCAGGACAGGGCCTGACTACGAGCAGTACTTC
D gene: TRBD1
J gene: TRBJ2-7
V gene: TRBV27
clone size: -

CDR3 protein: CAIRGDRGQETQYF
CDR3 DNA: TGTGCCATCAGAGGGGACAGGGGACAAGAGACCCAGTACTTC
D gene: TRBD1
J gene: TRBJ2-5
V gene: TRBV10-3
clone size: few

CDR3 protein: CASSSRSLFAGELFF
CDR3 DNA: TGTGCCAGCAGCTCTCGGTCTTTGTTTGCCGGGGAGCTGTTTTTT
D gene: -
J gene: TRBJ2-2
V gene: TRBV7-9
clone size: -

CDR3 protein: CASSLASGTQETQYF
CDR3 DNA: TGCGCCAGCAGCTTGGCCTCAGGTACCCAAGAGACCCAGTACTTC
D gene: -
J gene: TRBJ2-5
V gene: TRBV5-1
clone size: -

CDR3 protein: CASSVGQASEKLFF
CDR3 DNA: TGTGCCAGCAGCGTAGGTCAGGCCAGCGAAAAACTGTTTTTT
D gene: -
J gene: TRBJ1-4
V gene: TRBV9
clone size: -

CDR3 protein: CASSREQGVNQPQHF
CDR3 DNA: TGTGCCAGCAGCCGGGAACAGGGCGTCAATCAGCCCCAGCATTTT
D gene: -
J gene: TRBJ1-5
V gene: TRBV5-6
clone size: -

CDR3 protein: CASSVGEGQETQYF
CDR3 DNA: TGTGCCAGCAGCGTAGGGGAGGGGCAAGAGACCCAGTACTTC
D gene: TRBD2
J gene: TRBJ2-5
V gene: TRBV9
clone size: -

CDR3 protein: CASSDRQISGNTIYF
CDR3 DNA: TGTGCCAGCAGTGACCGACAGATCTCTGGAAACACCATATATTTT
D gene: -
J gene: TRBJ1-3
V gene: TRBV25-1
clone size: -

CDR3 protein: CASSTGQEPYEQYF
CDR3 DNA: TGTGCCAGTAGTACGGGACAGGAACCCTACGAGCAGTACTTC
D gene: TRBD1
J gene: TRBJ2-7
V gene: TRBV19
clone size: -

CDR3 protein: CASSLGGQGHQPQHF
CDR3 DNA: TGTGCCAGCAGCTTAGGGGGACAGGGCCATCAGCCCCAGCATTTT
D gene: TRBD1
J gene: TRBJ1-5
V gene: TRBV7-2
clone size: -

CDR3 protein: CASSLGGQGPYEQYF
CDR3 DNA: TGTGCCAGCAGCTTGGGGGGACAGGGGCCCTACGAGCAGTACTTC
D gene: TRBD1
J gene: TRBJ2-7
V gene: TRBV5-6
clone size: -

CDR3 protein: CASSTSGRETQYF
CDR3 DNA: TGTGCCAGTAGTACTAGCGGGAGAGAGACCCAGTACTTC
D gene: TRBD2
J gene: TRBJ2-5
V gene: TRBV19
clone size: -

CDR3 protein: CASSQSQGLANYGYTF
CDR3 DNA: TGTGCCAGCAGCCAATCCCAGGGGCTAGCTAACTATGGCTACACCTTC
D gene: -
J gene: TRBJ1-2
V gene: TRBV4-2
clone size: -

CDR3 protein: CASSQAGPRTGELFF
CDR3 DNA: TGTGCCAGCAGCCAGGCAGGGCCGAGGACCGGGGAGCTGTTTTTT
D gene: -
J gene: TRBJ2-2
V gene: TRBV9
clone size: -

CDR3 protein: CASSMGPGTGSLDEAFF
CDR3 DNA: TGTGCCAGTAGTATGGGCCCTGGGACAGGGAGTTTGGATGAAGCTTTCTTT
D gene: TRBD1
J gene: TRBJ1-1
V gene: TRBV19
clone size: -

CDR3 protein: CASSPGVNTEAFF
CDR3 DNA: TGCGCCAGCAGCCCCGGAGTGAACACTGAAGCTTTCTTT
D gene: -
J gene: TRBJ1-1
V gene: TRBV5-1
clone size: -

CDR3 protein: CASSYLGQGNYGYTF
CDR3 DNA: TGTGCCAGCAGTTACCTGGGACAGGGTAACTATGGCTACACCTTC
D gene: TRBD1
J gene: TRBJ1-2
V gene: TRBV6-5
clone size: -

CDR3 protein: CSVAPQGLAGGPGGELFF
CDR3 DNA: TGCAGCGTTGCTCCCCAGGGACTAGCGGGAGGGCCTGGCGGGGAGCTGTTTTTT
D gene: TRBD2
J gene: TRBJ2-2
V gene: TRBV29-1
clone size: -

CDR3 protein: CASSLTEGNEQYF
CDR3 DNA: TGTGCCAGCAGTTTAACTGAGGGCAACGAGCAGTACTTC
D gene: -
J gene: TRBJ2-7
V gene: TRBV27
clone size: -

CDR3 protein: CASSLSGGGMCEQYF
CDR3 DNA: TGTGCCAGCAGCCTCTCGGGGGGGGGAATGTGCGAGCAGTACTTC
D gene: TRBD2
J gene: TRBJ2-7
V gene: TRBV7-2
clone size: -

CDR3 protein: CASSLPGTGREQYF
CDR3 DNA: TGTGCCAGCAGCTTACCCGGGACAGGGCGCGAGCAGTACTTC
D gene: TRBD1
J gene: TRBJ2-7
V gene: TRBV28
clone size: -

CDR3 protein: CASSQPTGLIEKLFF
CDR3 DNA: TGTGCCAGCAGCCAACCAACAGGGTTGATCGAAAAACTGTTTTTT
D gene: -
J gene: TRBJ1-4
V gene: TRBV4-2
clone size: -

CDR3 protein: CASSLELAGGRQQYF
CDR3 DNA: TGCGCCAGCAGCTTGGAACTAGCGGGGGGGCGGCAGCAGTACTTC
D gene: TRBD2
J gene: TRBJ2-7
V gene: TRBV5-1
clone size: -

CDR3 protein: CASSLVGLAGGPKLSEQYF
CDR3 DNA: TGCGCCAGCAGCTTGGTGGGACTAGCGGGGGGGCCTAAGCTTTCGGAGCAGTACTTC
D gene: TRBD2
J gene: TRBJ2-5
V gene: TRBV5-1
clone size: -

CDR3 protein: CASSIGTEIDEQFF
CDR3 DNA: TGTGCCAGCAGCATCGGGACAGAGATAGATGAGCAGTTCTTC
D gene: TRBD1
J gene: TRBJ2-1
V gene: TRBV9
clone size: -

CDR3 protein: CASSPLAGGLDEQFF
CDR3 DNA: TGTGCCAGCAGTCCCCTAGCGGGAGGGCTTGATGAGCAGTTCTTC
D gene: TRBD2
J gene: TRBJ2-1
V gene: TRBV28
clone size: -

CDR3 protein: CAISEGATGGYQPQHF
CDR3 DNA: TGTGCCATCAGTGAGGGGGCGACAGGGGGTTATCAGCCCCAGCATTTT
D gene: TRBD1
J gene: TRBJ1-5
V gene: TRBV10-3
clone size: -

CDR3 protein: CASSIRGMNTEAFF
CDR3 DNA: TGTGCCAGTAGTATTAGAGGGATGAACACTGAAGCTTTCTTT
D gene: -
J gene: TRBJ1-1
V gene: TRBV19
clone size: -

CDR3 protein: CAWSVGGSNQPQHF
CDR3 DNA: TGTGCCTGGAGTGTAGGGGGTTCTAATCAGCCCCAGCATTTT
D gene: -
J gene: TRBJ1-5
V gene: TRBV30
clone size: -

CDR3 protein: CASSQSPLAIYEQYF
CDR3 DNA: TGCGCCAGCAGCCAGTCGCCACTAGCCATCTACGAGCAGTACTTC
D gene: -
J gene: TRBJ2-7
V gene: TRBV4-3
clone size: -

CDR3 protein: CASSEPHRAGAEAFF
CDR3 DNA: TGTGCCAGCAGTGAACCCCACAGGGCGGGTGCTGAAGCTTTCTTT
D gene: -
J gene: TRBJ1-1
V gene: TRBV2
clone size: -

CDR3 protein: CASSPGTIPMNTEAFF
CDR3 DNA: TGTGCCAGCAGCCCAGGGACAATCCCTATGAACACTGAAGCTTTCTTT
D gene: -
J gene: TRBJ1-1
V gene: TRBV7-9
clone size: -